This passage covers 28 T cell receptor beta chains from one sample sequenced in a study of T cell repertoires in cytomegalovirus infection. TCRdb ran MiXCR on the reads and lists one entry per CDR3 protein. The sample holds 740,000 or so distinct CDR3 sequences, 35% seen once. The material sequenced was PBMCs. These receptors came from a human donor in good health (CMV status not recorded). Some clones in this sample may be carry-over from other donors' samples.

This clonotype was counted only a few times. The J gene is TRBJ2-7, the V gene TRBV12-3 or TRBV12-4; D gene unclear. The V end was cut by 6 bases, the J end by 6 bases, with 18 bases between. This CDR3 has 14 residues. This chain's CDR3 is CASSTDGAGFEQYF. CDR3 DNA sequence: TGTGCCAGCAGCACGGACGGCGCTGGGTTCGAGCAGTACTTC.

On this clonotype: A much larger clonotype is one base distant, so this may be a read error. The chain is built from TRBV7-6 and TRBJ2-2, with D unclear. The germline gives CDR1 SGHVS, CDR2 FNYEAQ. This CDR3 spans 15 amino acids. The V and J ends lost 2 bases and 4 bases respectively, with 11 bases between them. The CDR3 here is CASSLLSRVTGELFF. The CDR3 bases are TGTGCCAGCAGCTTATTATCTAGGGTCACCGGGGAGCTGTTTTTT.

The chain carries TRBV6-6 and TRBJ1-4; D is possibly TRBD1 (5 bases). This CDR3 has 15 residues. V shed 6 bases and J shed 8 bases, with 19 bases lying between them. Germline CDR1 reads MNHNY; CDR2 reads SVGAGI (reference sequence). The DNA for the CDR3 is TGTGCCAGCAGCGGAGGGGCCTTCCGAGGAGAAAAACTGTTTTTT. Protein: CASSGGAFRGEKLFF.

The chain recombines TRBV28 with TRBJ2-5, with 9 bases that match TRBD2. The CDR3 loop spans 15 amino acids. The V gene's germline CDR1 is MDHEN and CDR2 SYDVKM. The J segment lost 3 bases and the V segment lost 5 bases, leaving 7 bases of the junction unmatched. The CDR3 DNA follows: TGTGCCAGCAGTCCCCCGCTAGCGGGAAAAGAGACCCAGTACTTC. Protein: CASSPPLAGKETQYF. The entire variable domain, with the rest obtained from reference TRBV28 and TRBJ2-5, is as follows: DVKVTQSSRYLVKRTGEKVFLECVQDMDHENMFWYRQDPGLGLRLIYFSYDVKMKEKGDIPEGYSVSREKKERFSLILESASTNQTSMYLCASSPPLAGKETQYFGPGTRLLVL.

The chain is built from TRBV19 and TRBJ1-2; 9 bases line up with TRBD1. The CDR3 is 14 amino acids. V dropped 3 bases and J dropped 8; count of bases not matched to a gene: 7. Germline V gene lookup returns CDR1 LNHDA and CDR2 SQIVND (reference sequence). The CDR3 sequence: CASSILGQGGGYTF. The CDR3 coding sequence is TGTGCCAGTAGTATTCTGGGACAGGGAGGCGGCTACACCTTC.

The V gene is TRBV6-5, the J gene TRBJ1-6; 8 positions agree with TRBD1. V gave up 2 bases and J gave up 6 bases; unmatched junction bases: 6. Germline values: CDR1 MNHEY, CDR2 SVGAGI. The CDR3 sequence is 16 residues long. The CDR3 is CASSYQTGGGNSPLHF. The CDR3 nucleotides read TGTGCCAGCAGTTACCAAACAGGGGGAGGTAATTCACCCCTCCACTTT.

The rearrangement joins TRBV12-3 or TRBV12-4 to TRBJ2-1; TRBD1 is a possible D gene (5 bases). V lost 3 bases to trimming and J lost 0 bases, with 6 bases between them. The CDR3 loop spans 14 amino acids. CDR3 DNA sequence: TGTGCCAGCAGTTTTGGGGCCTCCTACAATGAGCAGTTCTTC. Its translation: CASSFGASYNEQFF.

The table lists this clonotype with many counts. The CDR3 spells CASRDPDGQINPGYGYTF. The DNA for the CDR3 is TGTGCCAGCAGAGACCCCGATGGACAGATAAATCCGGGTTATGGCTACACCTTC. The J gene is TRBJ1-2, the V gene TRBV28, with D possibly being TRBD1 (6 bases). The germline V and J ends were trimmed by 6 bases and 5 bases, with 28 bases remaining between them. This CDR3 has 18 amino acids. Germline CDR1 and CDR2: MDHEN and SYDVKM.

This clonotype was counted a few times. This chain links TRBV6-7 with TRBJ1-6; a weak D match, TRBD1 (6 bases). TRBV6-7 belongs to the ORF category, with a function that is uncertain. CDR3 length: 15 amino acids. Deletions cut 3 bases from V and 7 bases from J, with 13 bases between. The CDR3 bases are TGTGCCAGCAGTTATCTCGAAGGGGGGAATTCACCCCTCCACTTT. Amino acids: CASSYLEGGNSPLHF.

The chain is built from TRBV6-6 and TRBJ1-3; D is perhaps TRBD1 (5 bases). Germline lookup yields CDR1 MNHNY and CDR2 SVGAGI (reference sequence). Trimming shortened V by 2 bases and J by 0 bases, and 8 bases separated the two germline ends. This CDR3 contains 15 residues. CDR3 amino acids: CASSYDRLSGNTIYF. Here the CDR3 DNA reads TGTGCCAGCAGTTACGACAGACTCTCTGGAAACACCATATATTTT.

V and J are TRBV28 and TRBJ1-1; perhaps TRBD1 as D (6 bases). V lost 3 bases and J lost 4, with 18 bases in between. The CDR3 is made up of 16 amino acids. Per germline, CDR1 MDHEN and CDR2 SYDVKM. This CDR3 reads CASSLGYRDSTTEAFF. The CDR3 DNA sequence: TGTGCCAGCAGTTTGGGTTACAGGGATTCTACCACTGAAGCTTTCTTT.

This clonotype has only a few counts. This sequence joins TRBV7-9 and TRBJ1-1, with D uncertain. CDR3 size: 18 residues. V shed 2 bases and J shed 1 base, with 20 bases lying between them. Germline V lookup: CDR1 SEHNR, CDR2 FQNEAQ (reference sequence). DNA for the CDR3: TGTGCCAGCAGCTTAACGGAAAGGGTGAACCCGGGGAACACTGAAGCTTTCTTT. Translation: CASSLTERVNPGNTEAFF.

Of note for this clonotype: This is likely a read error, given that the CDR3 carries no conserved phenylalanine or tryptophan at its end. V and J are TRBV28 and TRBJ1-6; 8 bases are shared with TRBD1. This CDR3 spans 16 amino acids. Germline CDR1 MDHEN, CDR2 SYDVKM. Germline trimming cut 5 bases from V and 4 bases from J; bases unmatched to any gene: 7. This chain's CDR3 is CASSPGQGGYNSPLHL. DNA for the CDR3: TGTGCCAGCAGTCCTGGACAGGGAGGGTATAATTCACCCCTCCACTTG.

In this sample, this clonotype turned up a few times. The V call is TRBV4-1, the J call TRBJ2-1; 9 bases align to TRBD1. CDR1 is MGHRA, CDR2 YSYEKL, per germline. This CDR3 contains 15 residues. With 0 bases clipped from V and 4 bases from J, the junction kept 1 base outside the gene matches. The CDR3 spells CASSQEGQGYNEQFF. The CDR3 bases are TGCGCCAGCAGCCAAGAGGGACAGGGTTACAATGAGCAGTTCTTC.

This clonotype was seen more than once but under ten times. This rearrangement joins TRBV20-1 to TRBJ1-1; D call uncertain. The germline CDR1 and CDR2 sequences are DFQATT and SNEGSKA (reference sequence). The V end lost 4 bases, the J end lost 0 bases, and 12 bases lay between the germline ends. The CDR3 length is 14 residues. CDR3 loop: CSAIPQLLNTEAFF. The CDR3 DNA is TGCAGTGCTATTCCACAGCTATTGAACACTGAAGCTTTCTTT.

The chain employs TRBV12-5 and TRBJ2-4; TRBD2 matches at 8 bases. The length of the CDR3 is 17 residues. Germline V CDR1 and CDR2: LGHNT, FRNRAP. V trimming: 3 bases; J trimming: 0 bases; junction bases outside the gene matches: 7. CDR3 sequence (DNA): TGTGCTAGTGGTTTTTCTAGCGGGCAATTAGCCAAAAACATTCAGTACTTC. Protein product: CASGFSSGQLAKNIQYF.

This clonotype was seen a few times. This sequence joins TRBV28 and TRBJ2-1; no firm D call. Trimming shortened V by 5 bases and J by 9 bases, and 11 bases separated the two germline ends. Germline V lookup: CDR1 MDHEN, CDR2 SYDVKM. This CDR3 has 12 amino acids. The CDR3 nucleotides are TGTGCCAGCAGTAACCTGTGGCGTGAGCAGTTCTTC. As protein: CASSNLWREQFF.

J is TRBJ2-5 and V is TRBV6-6; a possible D gene is TRBD1 (6 bases). The CDR3 sequence is 14 residues long. The ends were cut back, 3 bases at V and 5 bases at J, with 13 bases in the middle. CDR1 is MNHNY, CDR2 SVGAGI, per germline (reference sequence). CDR3 protein: CASSYTGMFETQYF. Here the CDR3 DNA reads TGTGCCAGCAGTTATACAGGGATGTTCGAGACCCAGTACTTC.

The chain recombines TRBV10-3 with TRBJ2-7; D is unclear. CDR3 length: 12 residues. V was trimmed by 6 bases and J by 2 bases, leaving 8 bases between them. The germline V gene has CDR1 ENHRY and CDR2 SYGVKD. CDR3 DNA: TGTGCCATCAGCCAGGATACCTACGAGCAGTACTTC. Protein: CAISQDTYEQYF.

Only a few counts were recorded for this clonotype. The chain carries TRBV14 and TRBJ2-1; maybe TRBD2 (5 bases). Germline CDR1 and CDR2: SGHDN and FVKESK. This CDR3 has 16 residues. Deletions cut 6 bases from V and 1 base from J, with 16 bases between. CDR3: CASSRGNPGSYNEQFF. DNA for the CDR3: TGTGCCAGCAGTCGAGGGAATCCGGGATCCTACAATGAGCAGTTCTTC.

This rearrangement joins TRBV6-6 to TRBJ1-5; D is unclear. V shed 6 bases and J shed 0 bases, with 12 bases lying between them. The germline gives CDR1 MNHNY, CDR2 SVGAGI (reference sequence). CDR3 length: 15 amino acids. This chain's CDR3 is CASSRDTHSNQPQHF. The CDR3 DNA reads TGTGCCAGCAGCCGTGACACGCATAGCAATCAGCCCCAGCATTTT.

This clonotype was observed once. The rearrangement joins TRBV19 to TRBJ1-2; 9 nucleotides line up with TRBD1. The CDR3 is 16 residues long. Germline values: CDR1 LNHDA, CDR2 SQIVND (reference sequence). With 5 bases clipped from V and 4 bases from J, the junction kept 11 bases outside the gene matches. CDR3 sequence reads: CASSSRYRGLGYGYTF. CDR3 sequence (DNA): TGTGCCAGTAGTTCCCGGTACAGGGGGCTCGGCTATGGCTACACCTTC.

This clonotype was counted only a few times. The chain couples TRBV7-8 to TRBJ1-5; no clear D gene. Germline-derived CDR1 and CDR2 are SGHVS and FQNEAQ. This CDR3 spans 16 amino acids. Deletions cut 1 base from V and 0 bases from J, with 10 bases between. The CDR3 protein is CASSLEGAYSNQPQHF. The CDR3 DNA reads as TGTGCCAGCAGCTTAGAGGGCGCATATAGCAATCAGCCCCAGCATTTT.

This clonotype was counted once. The chain employs TRBV20-1 and TRBJ1-1; D is possibly TRBD1 (6 bases). Germline CDR1 is DFQATT and CDR2 is SNEGSKA (reference sequence). The V end lost 6 bases, the J end lost 1 base, and 18 bases lay between the germline ends. This CDR3 spans 15 amino acids. In DNA form, the CDR3 reads TGCAGTGCGGACCCCACCGGACAGCAGAACACTGAAGCTTTCTTT. This encodes CSADPTGQQNTEAFF.

V is TRBV7-3 and J is TRBJ1-2; TRBD1 aligns across 11 bases. The CDR3 runs 16 residues. J lost 0 bases, V lost 5 bases, and 5 bases had no gene match. The germline gives CDR1 SGHTA, CDR2 FQGTGA. For the CDR3, the DNA is TGTGCCAGCAGCCCGGGGACAGGGGGTGCTAACTATGGCTACACCTTC. It codes for CASSPGTGGANYGYTF.

This clonotype showed up just a few times. The rearrangement joins TRBV6-5 to TRBJ1-1; D is possibly TRBD1 (5 bases). The ends were cut back, 10 bases at V and 0 bases at J, with 12 bases in the middle. The CDR3 contains 13 residues. Germline assignment: CDR1 MNHEY and CDR2 SVGAGI. This chain's CDR3 is CATAQELNTEAFF. The CDR3, as DNA: TGTGCCACCGCACAGGAATTGAACACTGAAGCTTTCTTT.

V gene TRBV5-5 combines with J gene TRBJ2-7; D gene uncertain. This CDR3 contains 16 residues. V lost 2 bases, J lost 0 bases, and 15 bases lay in between. Germline assignment: CDR1 SGHKS and CDR2 YYEKEE (reference sequence). The CDR3 DNA reads as TGTGCCAGCAGCTTATCCCCGGGTTCATACTCCTACGAGCAGTACTTC. Protein sequence: CASSLSPGSYSYEQYF.

This clonotype was counted between two and nine times. The genes are TRBV19 and TRBJ2-7; either TRBD1 or TRBD2 may fit D (5 bases each). The V and J ends lost 3 bases and 3 bases respectively, with 15 bases between them. This CDR3 is 15 amino acids long. Germline CDR1 LNHDA, CDR2 SQIVND (reference sequence). CDR3 in amino acids: CASSIDGTRRYEQYF. In DNA, the CDR3 is TGTGCCAGTAGTATCGACGGGACCCGCCGCTACGAGCAGTACTTC.